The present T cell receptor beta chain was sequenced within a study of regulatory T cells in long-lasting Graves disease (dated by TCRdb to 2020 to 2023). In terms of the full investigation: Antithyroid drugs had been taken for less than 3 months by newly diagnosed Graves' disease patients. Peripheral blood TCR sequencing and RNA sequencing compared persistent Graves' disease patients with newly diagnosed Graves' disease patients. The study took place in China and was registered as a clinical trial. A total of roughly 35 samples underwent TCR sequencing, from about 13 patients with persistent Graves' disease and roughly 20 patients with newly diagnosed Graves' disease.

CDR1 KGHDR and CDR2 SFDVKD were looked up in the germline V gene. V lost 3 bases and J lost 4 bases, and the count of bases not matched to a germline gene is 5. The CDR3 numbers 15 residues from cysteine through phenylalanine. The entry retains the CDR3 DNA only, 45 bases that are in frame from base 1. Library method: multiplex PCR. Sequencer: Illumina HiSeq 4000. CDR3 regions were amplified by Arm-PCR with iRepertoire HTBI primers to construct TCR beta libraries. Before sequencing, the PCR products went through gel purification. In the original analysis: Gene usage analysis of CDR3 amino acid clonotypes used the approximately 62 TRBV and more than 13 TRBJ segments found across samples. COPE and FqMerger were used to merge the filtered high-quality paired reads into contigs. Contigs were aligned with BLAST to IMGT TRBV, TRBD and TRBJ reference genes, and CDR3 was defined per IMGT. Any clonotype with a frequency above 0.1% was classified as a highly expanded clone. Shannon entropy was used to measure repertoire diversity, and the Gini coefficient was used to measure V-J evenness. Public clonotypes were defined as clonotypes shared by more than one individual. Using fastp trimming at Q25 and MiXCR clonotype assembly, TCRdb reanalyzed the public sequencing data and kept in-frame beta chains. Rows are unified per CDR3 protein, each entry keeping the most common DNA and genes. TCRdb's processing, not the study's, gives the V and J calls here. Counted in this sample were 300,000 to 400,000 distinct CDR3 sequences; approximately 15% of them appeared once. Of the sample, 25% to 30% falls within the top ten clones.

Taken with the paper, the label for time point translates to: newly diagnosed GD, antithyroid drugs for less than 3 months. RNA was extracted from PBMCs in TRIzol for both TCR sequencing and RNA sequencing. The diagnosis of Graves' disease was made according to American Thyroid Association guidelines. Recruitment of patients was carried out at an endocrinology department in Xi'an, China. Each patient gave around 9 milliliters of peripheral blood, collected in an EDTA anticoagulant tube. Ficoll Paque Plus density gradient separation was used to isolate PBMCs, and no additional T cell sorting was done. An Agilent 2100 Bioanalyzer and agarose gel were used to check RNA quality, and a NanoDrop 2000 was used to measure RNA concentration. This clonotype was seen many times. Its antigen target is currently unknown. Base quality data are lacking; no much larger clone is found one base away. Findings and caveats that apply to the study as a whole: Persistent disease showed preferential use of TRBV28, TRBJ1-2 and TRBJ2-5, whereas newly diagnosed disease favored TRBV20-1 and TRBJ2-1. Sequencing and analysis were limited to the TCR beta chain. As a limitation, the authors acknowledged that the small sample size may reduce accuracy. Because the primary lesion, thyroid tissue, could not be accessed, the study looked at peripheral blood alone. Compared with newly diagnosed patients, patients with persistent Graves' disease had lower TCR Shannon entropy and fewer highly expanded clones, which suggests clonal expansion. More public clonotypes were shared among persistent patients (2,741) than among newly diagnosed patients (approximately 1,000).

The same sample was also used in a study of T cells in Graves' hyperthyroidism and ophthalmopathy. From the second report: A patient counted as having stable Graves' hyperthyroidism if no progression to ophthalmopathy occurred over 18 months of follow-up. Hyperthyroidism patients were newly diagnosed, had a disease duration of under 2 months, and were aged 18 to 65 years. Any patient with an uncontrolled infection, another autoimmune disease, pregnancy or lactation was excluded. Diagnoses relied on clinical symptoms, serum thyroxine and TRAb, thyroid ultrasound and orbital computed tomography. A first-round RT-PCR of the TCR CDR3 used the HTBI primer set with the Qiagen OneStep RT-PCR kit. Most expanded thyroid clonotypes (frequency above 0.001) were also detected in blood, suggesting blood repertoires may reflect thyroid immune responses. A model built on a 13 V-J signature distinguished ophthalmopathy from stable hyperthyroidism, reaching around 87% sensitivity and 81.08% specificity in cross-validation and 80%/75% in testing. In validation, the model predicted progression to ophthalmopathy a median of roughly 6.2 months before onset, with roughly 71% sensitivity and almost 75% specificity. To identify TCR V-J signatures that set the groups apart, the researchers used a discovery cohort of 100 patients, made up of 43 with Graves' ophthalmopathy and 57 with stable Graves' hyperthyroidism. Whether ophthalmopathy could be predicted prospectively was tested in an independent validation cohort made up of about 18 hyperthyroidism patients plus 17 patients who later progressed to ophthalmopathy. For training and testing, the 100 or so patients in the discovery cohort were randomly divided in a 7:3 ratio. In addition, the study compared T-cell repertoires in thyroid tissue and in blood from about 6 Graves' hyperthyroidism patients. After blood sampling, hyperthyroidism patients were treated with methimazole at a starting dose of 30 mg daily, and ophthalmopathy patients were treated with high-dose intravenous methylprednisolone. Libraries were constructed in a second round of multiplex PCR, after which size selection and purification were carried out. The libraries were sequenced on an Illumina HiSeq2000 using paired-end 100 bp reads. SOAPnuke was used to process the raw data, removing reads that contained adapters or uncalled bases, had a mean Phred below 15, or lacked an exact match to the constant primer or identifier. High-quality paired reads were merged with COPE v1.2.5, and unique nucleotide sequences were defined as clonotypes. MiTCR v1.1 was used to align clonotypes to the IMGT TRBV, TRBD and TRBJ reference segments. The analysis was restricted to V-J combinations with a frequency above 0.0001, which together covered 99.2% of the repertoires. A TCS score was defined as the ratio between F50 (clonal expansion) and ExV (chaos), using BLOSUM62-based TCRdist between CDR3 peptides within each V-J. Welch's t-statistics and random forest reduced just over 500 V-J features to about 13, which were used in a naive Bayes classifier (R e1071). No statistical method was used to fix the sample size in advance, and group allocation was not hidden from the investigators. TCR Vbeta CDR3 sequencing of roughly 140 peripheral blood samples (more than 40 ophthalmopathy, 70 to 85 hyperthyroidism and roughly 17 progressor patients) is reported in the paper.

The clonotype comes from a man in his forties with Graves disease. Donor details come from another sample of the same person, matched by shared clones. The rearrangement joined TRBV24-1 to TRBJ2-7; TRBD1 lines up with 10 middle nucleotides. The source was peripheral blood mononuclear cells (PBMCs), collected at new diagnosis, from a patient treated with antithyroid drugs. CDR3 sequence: CATSDPGTGVYEQYF. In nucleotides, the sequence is TGTGCCACCAGTGATCCCGGGACAGGGGTATACGAGCAGTACTTC.